The rows below give T cell receptor beta chains drawn from one sample of a study of blood T cell repertoires in COVID-19. Profiling relied on immunoSEQ multiplex PCR, and the TCRdb table lists in-frame clones only, not all of them. Among about 98,000 clones, over 70% were seen once, and the ten largest hold 3.5% to 5%. Sequenced input: peripheral blood. Every receptor here comes from a man aged 55 to 70 with acute or convalescent COVID-19. The CDR3 runs from the conserved cysteine through the conserved F or W. Each record gives: V gene, clone size, D gene, J gene, CDR3 protein, CDR3 DNA. A D gene is named only where the DNA matches it firmly. Rows may omit the clone size; those that give it use once, few, many or a size class.

TRBV7-2,NA,NA,TRBJ1-4,CASSPRGATNEKLFF,TGTGCCAGCAGCCCCCGGGGTGCAACTAATGAAAAACTGTTTTTT
TRBV5-1,NA,TRBD1,TRBJ1-1,CASGPGTVANTEAFF,TGCGCCAGCGGACCCGGGACAGTTGCCAACACTGAAGCTTTCTTT
TRBV7-9,few,TRBD2,TRBJ2-1,CASSSGLADYNEQFF,TGTGCCAGCAGCTCGGGACTAGCGGATTACAATGAGCAGTTCTTC
TRBV21-1,NA,NA,TRBJ1-1,CASSNPRGYVVNTEAFF,TGTGCCAGCAGCAATCCCAGGGGATATGTGGTGAACACTGAAGCTTTCTTT
TRBV29-1,NA,NA,TRBJ1-1,CSVSLQIGLLGGRPEAFF,TGCAGCGTTAGTTTACAGATCGGTTTATTGGGGGGACGCCCTGAAGCTTTCTTT
TRBV24-1,NA,NA,TRBJ1-1,CATSDLSTGPGPEAFF,TGTGCCACCAGTGATTTGTCTACAGGGCCGGGACCTGAAGCTTTCTTT
TRBV27,NA,NA,TRBJ1-1,CASSLSSRGRSTEAFF,TGTGCCAGCAGTTTATCCTCCCGGGGGAGGTCCACTGAAGCTTTCTTT
TRBV7-9,NA,TRBD1,TRBJ2-4,CASSFTGGSAKNIQYF,TGTGCCAGCAGCTTTACAGGGGGGTCAGCCAAAAACATTCAGTACTTC
TRBV9,NA,NA,TRBJ2-3,CASSVSADTQYF,TGTGCCAGCAGCGTATCGGCAGATACGCAGTATTTT
TRBV2,NA,TRBD1,TRBJ1-1,CASTRTGVNTEAFF,TGTGCCAGCACTAGGACAGGGGTGAACACTGAAGCTTTCTTT
TRBV6-5,NA,TRBD1,TRBJ1-2,CASDRDGANYGYTF,TGTGCCAGCGACAGGGACGGAGCTAACTATGGCTACACCTTC
TRBV6-6,few,TRBD1,TRBJ1-5,CASSYQDREDQPQHF,TGTGCCAGCAGTTACCAGGACAGGGAAGATCAGCCCCAGCATTTT
TRBV7-2,NA,TRBD1,TRBJ1-5,CASTRQGNQPQHF,TGTGCCAGCACCAGACAGGGGAATCAGCCCCAGCATTTT
TRBV10-2,NA,NA,TRBJ1-4,CASSESGGEKLFF,TGCGCCAGCAGTGAGTCGGGAGGCGAAAAACTGTTTTTT
TRBV5-1,NA,TRBD1,TRBJ2-2,CASSFGQGAGGELFF,TGCGCCAGCAGCTTTGGACAGGGGGCCGGCGGGGAGCTGTTTTTT
TRBV18,NA,NA,TRBJ1-1,CASSPRDGGNTEAFF,TGTGCCAGCTCACCACGCGACGGGGGGAACACTGAAGCTTTCTTT
TRBV2,NA,NA,TRBJ1-1,CASSVSRNTEAFF,TGTGCCAGCAGTGTATCCCGGAACACTGAAGCTTTCTTT
TRBV7-2,NA,NA,TRBJ1-4,CASSEGRGAANEKLFF,TGTGCCAGCAGCGAAGGAAGGGGCGCAGCTAATGAAAAACTGTTTTTT
TRBV7-9,NA,NA,TRBJ1-1,CASSLYRATEAFF,TGTGCCAGCAGCTTATACAGGGCCACGGAAGCTTTCTTT
TRBV3-1/TRBV3-2,NA,TRBD1,TRBJ1-2,CASSQDEGARGYTF,TGTGCCAGCAGCCAAGATGAGGGGGCGAGAGGCTACACCTTC
TRBV11-3,NA,NA,TRBJ1-1,CASSLGGQWVVMNTEAFF,TGTGCCAGCAGCTTAGGGGGGCAGTGGGTGGTAATGAACACTGAAGCTTTCTTT
TRBV7-8,NA,TRBD1,TRBJ1-5,CASSLADRGIRNQPQHF,TGTGCCAGCAGCTTAGCAGACAGGGGTATTCGCAATCAGCCCCAGCATTTT
TRBV10-1,NA,NA,TRBJ2-2,CASSERTPESGELFF,TGCGCCAGCAGTGAGAGGACTCCTGAGTCCGGGGAGCTGTTTTTT
TRBV7-2,NA,TRBD1,TRBJ2-6,CASSSQGAGANVLTF,TGTGCCAGCAGCTCACAGGGGGCTGGGGCCAACGTCCTGACTTTC
TRBV25-1,NA,TRBD1,TRBJ1-5,CASSLGQELRPQHF,TGTGCCAGCAGTCTAGGACAGGAGCTAAGGCCCCAGCATTTT
TRBV11-2,NA,NA,TRBJ2-3,CASSNQQGGRDTQYF,TGTGCCAGCAGCAACCAACAGGGGGGGCGAGATACGCAGTATTTT
TRBV6-5,NA,NA,TRBJ2-1,CASSYSTGQNNEQFF,TGTGCCAGCAGTTACTCTACAGGGCAAAACAATGAGCAGTTCTTC
TRBV5-8,NA,TRBD2,TRBJ2-5,CASSLYLAGGKYLQETQYF,TGTGCCAGCAGCTTGTATCTAGCGGGGGGAAAATACTTACAAGAGACCCAGTACTTC
TRBV7-9,once,NA,TRBJ1-6,CASSSQGINSPLHF,TGTGCCAGCAGCTCGCAGGGTATTAATTCACCCCTCCACTTT
TRBV5-1,NA,NA,TRBJ2-7,CASSPGLSPNEQYF,TGCGCCAGCAGCCCCGGTCTAAGCCCCAACGAGCAGTACTTC
TRBV11-2,NA,TRBD1,TRBJ1-5,CASSATTGGNQPQHF,TGTGCCAGCAGCGCAACAACAGGGGGGAATCAGCCCCAGCATTTT
TRBV5-6,NA,NA,TRBJ1-1,CASFRQENTEAFF,TGTGCCAGCTTCAGGCAGGAGAACACTGAAGCTTTCTTT
TRBV9,NA,NA,TRBJ2-1,CASSVVGGRRDEQFF,TGTGCCAGCAGCGTAGTGGGGGGGCGGCGCGATGAGCAGTTCTTC
TRBV6-5,NA,NA,TRBJ2-2,CASREGTVTGELFF,TGTGCCAGCAGGGAGGGGACGGTCACCGGGGAGCTGTTTTTT
TRBV14,few,NA,TRBJ1-2,CASSQDFPRGFYGYTF,TGTGCCAGCAGCCAAGATTTTCCCAGGGGATTTTACGGCTACACCTTC
TRBV7-8,NA,NA,TRBJ2-2,CASSPPLAGELFF,TGTGCCAGCAGCCCCCCGCTAGCCGGGGAGCTGTTTTTT
TRBV30,NA,TRBD1,TRBJ1-1,CAGQGVQTEAFF,TGTGCCGGACAGGGGGTTCAGACTGAAGCTTTCTTT
TRBV6-2/TRBV6-3,NA,NA,TRBJ1-2,CASSFGLENYGYTF,TGTGCCAGCAGTTTCGGACTGGAGAACTATGGCTACACCTTC
TRBV6-2/TRBV6-3,NA,NA,TRBJ2-3,CASSWRAVDTQYF,TGTGCCAGCAGTTGGCGGGCCGTAGATACGCAGTATTTT
TRBV4-2,NA,TRBD1,TRBJ1-5,CASSSAGQVNQPQHF,TGTGCCAGCAGCTCCGCAGGACAGGTTAATCAGCCCCAGCATTTT
TRBV5-4,NA,NA,TRBJ1-1,CASSLDWGGTEAFF,TGTGCCAGCAGCTTGGATTGGGGGGGCACTGAAGCTTTCTTT